This is a list of T cell receptor beta chains from one sample in a study of graft-versus-host responses after intestinal transplantation. Measured with immunoSEQ multiplex PCR; TCRdb has only the in-frame clones, and not every one. The sample holds approximately 5,000 clones, about 85% seen once. Source: ileum tissue, taken 156 days after intestinal transplant. These receptors all stem from a human patient who received an intestinal transplant, so some T cells may come from the graft donor. Both conserved end residues are part of each CDR3. Each record gives: clone size, J gene, V gene, D gene, CDR3 DNA, CDR3 protein. A D gene is named only where the DNA matches it firmly. Only part of the rows carry a size: once, few, many, or a class if the clone is expanded.

>-|TRBJ2-7|TRBV10-3|-
TGTGCCATCAGTGAGTCGTGGCAGGGGTGGGGCGAGCAGTACTTC
CAISESWQGWGEQYF
>once|TRBJ2-4|TRBV9|TRBD2
TGTGCCAGCAGCCCCGGGACTAGTTACATTCAGTACTTC
CASSPGTSYIQYF
>once|TRBJ1-1|TRBV2|-
TGTGCCAGCACCGACAACCTCAGGTTGACGAACACTGAAGCTTTCTTT
CASTDNLRLTNTEAFF
>-|TRBJ1-2|TRBV6-5|-
TGTGCCAGCAGTTACAATAACTATGGCTACACCTTC
CASSYNNYGYTF
>-|TRBJ2-7|TRBV5-6|TRBD1
TGTGCCAGCAGCTTACCCGGGACAGGGACTGCCTACGAGCAGTACTTC
CASSLPGTGTAYEQYF
>-|TRBJ2-1|TRBV7-2|TRBD1
TGTGCCAGCAGCTTAAGGGGGCAGCCGGGCGTAGGTGAGCAGTTCTTC
CASSLRGQPGVGEQFF
>few|TRBJ1-5|TRBV27|TRBD1
TGTGCCAGCAGTGGGGACAGACACCAGCGAGAGCAGCCCCAGCATTTT
CASSGDRHQREQPQHF
>-|TRBJ2-7|TRBV18|-
TGTGCCAGCTCACCATTTACCTCAGGGCTGGACGAGCAGTACTTC
CASSPFTSGLDEQYF
>-|TRBJ1-4|TRBV12-5|-
TGTGCTAGTGGTTTGGGTGCAACTAATGAAAAACTGTTTTTT
CASGLGATNEKLFF
>-|TRBJ1-2|TRBV5-1|TRBD1
TGCGCCAGCAGCTTGGGACAGGGGGTCTATGGCTACACCTTC
CASSLGQGVYGYTF
>-|TRBJ2-2|TRBV9|TRBD1
TGTGCCAGCAGCGTCGGGACAGGGCCCACCGGGGAGCTGTTTTTT
CASSVGTGPTGELFF
>-|TRBJ1-2|TRBV4-3|TRBD1
TGCGCCAGCAGCCCCTACAGACAGGGCGTGTATGGCTACACCTTC
CASSPYRQGVYGYTF
>-|TRBJ2-5|TRBV2|-
TGTGCCAGCAGCGAAGGGGGTGGGGTAGAGACCCAGTACTTC
CASSEGGGVETQYF
>-|TRBJ2-3|TRBV27|-
TGTGCCAGCAGTCGGTGGACTGTCACAGATACGCAGTATTTT
CASSRWTVTDTQYF
>-|TRBJ2-5|TRBV13|-
TGTGCCAGCAGCTTAGAAGTGTCGGGCCAAGAGACCCAGTACTTC
CASSLEVSGQETQYF
>-|TRBJ2-7|TRBV12-5|TRBD2
TGTGCTAGTGGTTTGGCCCATCTGTTTGGGGGAGGGATCTACGAGCAGTACTTC
CASGLAHLFGGGIYEQYF
>-|TRBJ2-1|TRBV19|-
TGTGCCAGTAGTATGGGACTCAATGAGCAGTTCTTC
CASSMGLNEQFF
>-|TRBJ2-1|TRBV7-2|-
TGTGCCAGCAGCTTTCCCATTGAGTCCGGGCTCACCTACAATGAGCAGTTCTTC
CASSFPIESGLTYNEQFF
>-|TRBJ2-3|TRBV4-1|-
TGCGCCAGCAGCCCGGGGGTTTCTGGCACAGATACGCAGTATTTT
CASSPGVSGTDTQYF
>-|TRBJ1-1|TRBV6-1|TRBD1
TGTGCCAGCAGGTCACGCACAGGGGGAAATGGTGAAGCTTTCTTT
CASRSRTGGNGEAFF
>-|TRBJ1-5|TRBV27|-
TGCGCCAGCAGAATGGGTACAATTAGCAATCAGCCCCAGCATTTT
CASRMGTISNQPQHF
>-|TRBJ2-7|TRBV2|-
TGTGCCAGCAGCACGCAGCGAGACCTCGAGCAGTACTTC
CASSTQRDLEQYF
>once|TRBJ2-2|TRBV27|-
TGTGCCAGCAGTTTAACAGGACCAACCGGGGAGCTGTTTTTT
CASSLTGPTGELFF
>-|TRBJ1-5|TRBV2|-
TGTGCCAGCAGTGCCCCCCGGGGGAATCAGCCCCAGCATTTT
CASSAPRGNQPQHF
>-|TRBJ2-6|TRBV6-4|-
TGTGCCAGCAGTGACAACTCTGGGGCCAACGTCCTGACTTTC
CASSDNSGANVLTF
>-|TRBJ1-5|TRBV4-1|-
TGCGCCAGCAGCCGTCGACCTAGAAGGACATGGAGTCAGCCCCAGCATTTT
CASSRRPRRTWSQPQHF
>-|TRBJ2-3|TRBV6-4|TRBD2
TGTGCCAGCAGTGACTCGACTAGCGGGGGGGCAGATACGCAGTATTTT
CASSDSTSGGADTQYF
>-|TRBJ1-1|TRBV5-1|-
TGCGCCAGCAGCTTGGTGACAGAGAACACTGAAGCTTTCTTT
CASSLVTENTEAFF
>-|TRBJ1-6|TRBV25-1|-
TGTGCCAGCAGAGGACGTTGGGAGGGCTCACCCCTCCACTTT
CASRGRWEGSPLHF
>few|TRBJ1-2|TRBV7-8|-
TGTGCCAGCAGCTTAGCCAGGGGCAACGGCTACACCTTC
CASSLARGNGYTF
>-|TRBJ2-7|TRBV6-1|-
TGTGCCAGCAGTCAACTCCCCGTCTCCTACGAGCAGTACTTC
CASSQLPVSYEQYF
>-|TRBJ1-1|TRBV5-1|-
TGCGCCAGCAGCCTAACCGGGACACCGAACACTGAAGCTTTCTTT
CASSLTGTPNTEAFF
>once|TRBJ1-1|TRBV29-1|-
TGCAGCGTTGAAACCCTCCACGACGCAACTGAAGCTTTCTTT
CSVETLHDATEAFF
>once|TRBJ1-5|TRBV6-6|TRBD1
TGTGCCAGCATCCCGACAGGGACCCTGCAGCCCCAGCATTTT
CASIPTGTLQPQHF
>-|TRBJ2-1|TRBV14|-
TGTGCCAGCAGCCAAAAGGAGGGGCGTAATGAGCAGTTCTTC
CASSQKEGRNEQFF
>-|TRBJ2-5|TRBV7-8|-
TGTGCCAGCAGCTCTTGGGAAGCCGAAGGGCCCCAGTACTTC
CASSSWEAEGPQYF
>-|TRBJ2-5|TRBV5-1|TRBD2
TGCGCCAGCAGCCCCCTAGCGGGGAGCCAGACCCAGTACTTC
CASSPLAGSQTQYF
>-|TRBJ2-1|TRBV5-8|TRBD2
TGTGCCAGCATCCGAGAGCGGGAGGGCCGCGCTTACAATGAGCAGTTCTTC
CASIREREGRAYNEQFF
>-|TRBJ2-2|TRBV28|-
TGTGCCAGCAGTTTCTCCGGGGAGCTGTTTTTT
CASSFSGELFF